This T cell receptor (beta chain) was identified in a study of blood T cell repertoires in COVID-19. Background on the study: In each case, the material was cDNA or gDNA derived from T cells, B-cell-depleted T cells, or PBMCs.

Those enrolled, adults aged roughly 18 to 100 years, came from about two dozen US areas. Clinical history as reported by participants underpinned cohort assignment. All recovered Cohort 3 donors got two negative PCRs, got clearance, or saw symptom resolution. Using immunoSEQ multiplex PCR, the repertoire was profiled, and TCRdb retains in-frame clones only, with some absent. The sample has 150,000 to 200,000 clones, 88% seen once. This clonotype was obtained from a woman in her 50s who had recovered from COVID-19. Sample: PBMCs or T cells enriched from blood (not recorded which).

The CDR3 reads CASSVDGQGVLDTQYF. The DNA of the CDR3 is TGTGCCAGCAGCGTAGACGGACAGGGGGTATTAGATACGCAGTATTTT. The chain couples TRBV9 to TRBJ2-3, with 10 bases that match TRBD1. Unmatched junction bases numbered 6, after V lost 0 bases and J lost 5 bases. CDR1 and CDR2 (germline): SGDLS, YYNGEE. The CDR3 is made up of 16 amino acids.